The following is a T cell receptor beta chain sequence with its context. The sample belongs to a study of blood T cell repertoires in COVID-19. Study context: The United States, Italy and Spain were the sources of the acute and convalescent COVID-19 samples. PBMCs, B-cell-depleted T cells, or T cells were the source of the cDNA or gDNA that made up the material.

Only in-frame clones appear in the TCRdb table, and some are missing; sequencing was by immunoSEQ multiplex PCR. The table records some 100,000 clones, approximately 86% of them present only once. Germline V gene sequence: CDR1 KGHDR, CDR2 SFDVKD. Trimming removed 4 bases from V and 0 bases from J, with 15 bases in between. This CDR3 is built from 17 residues. The gene calls are TRBV24-1 and TRBJ2-1; D might be TRBD1 (6 bases). The sequence came from a woman in her seventies with acute or convalescent COVID-19. Sequenced sample: peripheral blood. CDR3 sequence (DNA): TGTGCCACCAGTGACACCACAGGGTTGTCCTCCTACAATGAGCAGTTCTTC. Translation: CATSDTTGLSSYNEQFF.